The 21 T cell receptor beta chains below all came from one sample that was sequenced in a study of Ad26.COV2.S vaccination and SARS-CoV-2 variants. The method was immunoSEQ multiplex PCR; TCRdb's version includes in-frame clones alone and lacks a portion of them. In the table there are 300,000 to 450,000 clones, approximately 90% of which are singletons. The starting material was peripheral blood, obtained after recovery from COVID-19. These TCRs come from a human donor who had recovered from COVID-19.

In this sample, this clone turned up once. The gene calls are TRBV2 and TRBJ1-5, with 8 bases matching TRBD1. V lost 6 bases, J lost 5 bases, and 6 bases stayed unmatched. Germline loops: CDR1 SNHLY, CDR2 FYNNEI. The length of the CDR3 is 14 residues. The CDR3 nucleotides are TGTGCCAGCAGGGGCAGGGGGCTCTATCAGCCCCAGCATTTT. Translated: CASRGRGLYQPQHF.

About this clone itself: This sample includes further DNA sequences coding for the same CDR3. The chain combines TRBV27 with TRBJ1-6; 10 bases are shared with TRBD1. The V gene's germline CDR1 is MNHEY and CDR2 SMNVEV (reference sequence). The CDR3 sequence is 13 residues long. J was trimmed by 7 bases and V by 8 bases; bases with no gene match: 2. CDR3 nucleotides: TGTGCCAGCCGGGGACAGGGGAATTCACCCCTCCACTTT. It specifies CASRGQGNSPLHF.

V gene TRBV10-3 combines with J gene TRBJ2-5, with TRBD1 identical over 7 bases. V was pared by 5 bases and J by 5 bases, with 5 bases of the junction left unmatched. Germline V lookup: CDR1 ENHRY, CDR2 SYGVKD. The CDR3 is made up of 13 amino acids. The DNA of the CDR3 is TGTGCCATCAGTCAACAGGGGATGGAGACCCAGTACTTC. Its translation is CAISQQGMETQYF.

V usage is TRBV10-3 and J usage is TRBJ2-2; TRBD2 is a possible D gene (6 bases). V was cut by 0 bases and J by 6 bases, with 14 bases left in between. The CDR3 runs 16 residues. CDR1 ENHRY and CDR2 SYGVKD come from the germline V gene. CDR3 nucleotide sequence: TGTGCCATCAGTGAGTCGATCCCGGGACTCTCCGGGGAGCTGTTTTTT. This encodes CAISESIPGLSGELFF.

V is TRBV9 and J is TRBJ1-6; 7 bases map to TRBD1. The V gene's germline CDR1 is SGDLS and CDR2 YYNGEE. Losses at the gene ends were 3 bases for V and 10 bases for J; bases not matched to a gene: 4. The CDR3 totals 13 residues. This CDR3 is CASSGGGESPLHF. CDR3 nucleotides: TGTGCCAGCAGCGGAGGGGGCGAATCACCCCTCCACTTT.

This sequence joins TRBV19 and TRBJ1-2, with a possible D match to TRBD1 (6 bases). The germline V gene encodes CDR1 LNHDA and CDR2 SQIVND (reference sequence). The CDR3 is made up of 13 amino acids. V was pared by 3 bases and J by 6 bases, with 11 bases between. The CDR3 region has the DNA TGTGCCAGTAGTATGGGGGGGCACCATGGCTACACCTTC. Amino acid sequence: CASSMGGHHGYTF.

The chain has TRBV2 and TRBJ2-4; D is tentatively TRBD1 or TRBD2 (5 bases each). From germline, CDR1 is SNHLY and CDR2 FYNNEI. The CDR3 totals 14 residues. The V end lost 7 bases, the J end lost 5 bases, and 15 bases lay between the germline ends. The DNA for the CDR3 is TGTGCCAGCAATGAGCGAGGGGCGCAAAACATTCAGTACTTC. As protein: CASNERGAQNIQYF.

The rearrangement links TRBV7-2 to TRBJ1-1, with 8 nucleotides matching TRBD1. V lost 1 base and J lost 3; bases outside the gene matches: 13. The CDR3 is 18 amino acids. Germline CDR1 reads SGHTA; CDR2 reads FQGNSA. The CDR3 coding sequence is TGTGCCAGCAGCTTAGATGGCAGGGGGCAACTAAGGGACACTGAAGCTTTCTTT. Its protein is CASSLDGRGQLRDTEAFF.

Here the CDR3 reads CASASRDTTEAFF. CDR3 DNA: TGTGCCAGCGCAAGCAGGGATACCACTGAAGCTTTCTTT. This chain connects TRBV12-3 or TRBV12-4 to TRBJ1-1; possible D gene TRBD1, 5 bases. Trimming left V 8 bases short and J 4 bases short, with 14 bases between. The CDR3 spans 13 residues.

The J gene is TRBJ1-5, the V gene TRBV2, with D hard to call. Trimming took 4 bases from V and 0 from J, leaving 10 bases between them. CDR1 is SNHLY, CDR2 FYNNEI, per germline. This CDR3 is 15 amino acids long. DNA for the CDR3: TGTGCCAGCAGTGGGCCGACGGGTAGCAATCAGCCCCAGCATTTT. This translates into CASSGPTGSNQPQHF.

This clone was picked up one time. V is TRBV10-3 and J is TRBJ2-3; 7 bases line up with TRBD2. The CDR3 runs to 13 residues. CDR1 ENHRY and CDR2 SYGVKD come from the germline V gene. Trimming removed 8 bases from V and 3 bases from J; junction bases left unmatched: 5. CDR3: CAIAGRETDTQYF. The CDR3 DNA sequence: TGTGCCATCGCAGGGAGGGAGACAGATACGCAGTATTTT.

V is TRBV6-2 or TRBV6-3 and J is TRBJ2-7, with 10 nucleotides matching TRBD1. The CDR3 runs to 19 residues. V lost 2 bases to trimming and J lost 3 bases; unmatched junction nucleotides: 16. Per the germline V gene, CDR1 is MNHEY and CDR2 is SVGEGT. This chain's CDR3 is CASSYPVPGQGLLNYEQYF. CDR3 DNA: TGTGCCAGCAGTTACCCTGTCCCGGGACAGGGGTTGCTGAACTACGAGCAGTACTTC.

The chain has TRBV28 and TRBJ2-5; 12 bases fit TRBD2. CDR1 MDHEN and CDR2 SYDVKM come from the germline V gene. This CDR3 spans 16 amino acids. With 6 bases clipped from V and 4 bases from J, the junction kept 9 bases outside the gene matches. The CDR3 DNA sequence: TGTGCCAGCAGGGTTCTAGCGGGGGGGCATCGAGAGACCCAGTACTTC. Its translation is CASRVLAGGHRETQYF.

This clone was recorded a few times. The genes are TRBV6-4 and TRBJ1-1; D perhaps matches TRBD1 (6 bases). Germline-derived CDR1 and CDR2 are MRHNA and SNTAGT. The CDR3 is 13 amino acids. With 5 bases removed from V and 1 base from J, the gap between germline ends came to 8 bases. Written as DNA, the CDR3 is TGTGCCAGCAGTCGGGGGGCGAACACTGAAGCTTTCTTT. This encodes CASSRGANTEAFF.

The V gene is TRBV2, the J gene TRBJ1-1; possibly TRBD1 for D (5 bases). CDR1 is SNHLY and CDR2 is FYNNEI in the germline V gene. CDR3 length: 15 amino acids. The V and J ends lost 2 bases and 5 bases respectively, with 15 bases between them. CDR3 DNA: TGTGCCAGCAGTGAATGGGGGACTGGGAGGACTGAAGCTTTCTTT. Translated, it gives CASSEWGTGRTEAFF.

This clone appeared a single time. This chain uses TRBV5-4 with TRBJ1-1; 7 positions match TRBD1. The CDR3 contains 14 residues. In germline, CDR1 is SGHNT, CDR2 YYREEE (reference sequence). J lost 3 bases, V lost 2 bases, and 4 bases had no gene match. This chain's CDR3 is CASSLTGVDTEAFF. Written as DNA, the CDR3 is TGTGCCAGCAGCTTAACAGGGGTGGACACTGAAGCTTTCTTT.

The J gene is TRBJ1-1, the V gene TRBV15; D is unresolved. The CDR3 is 14 amino acids. Looked up from germline, CDR1 is LNHNV and CDR2 is YYDKDF (reference sequence). The V gene lost 2 bases and the J gene lost 4 bases, with 11 bases spanning the gap. The CDR3 sequence is CATSRRNLGTEAFF. The CDR3 DNA sequence: TGTGCCACCAGCAGACGAAATCTCGGCACTGAAGCTTTCTTT.

This chain uses TRBV5-1 with TRBJ1-2, with 7 bases aligning to TRBD1. The junction had 9 bases not matched to a gene; V was cut back by 3 bases and J by 4 bases. CDR3 length equals 15 residues. The germline gives CDR1 SGHRS, CDR2 YFSETQ. CDR3 region: CASSSQGFIAYGYTF. The DNA of the CDR3 is TGCGCCAGCAGCTCACAGGGGTTTATTGCCTATGGCTACACCTTC.

The V gene is TRBV4-1, the J gene TRBJ1-5; tentative D call: TRBD1 (6 bases). CDR3 length: 16 residues. Germline V gives CDR1 MGHRA, CDR2 YSYEKL. Trimming stripped 4 bases from V and 5 bases from J, with 18 bases between. CDR3 coding DNA: TGCGCCAGCAGCCGAGCGAGGAGATCAGGGGATCAGCCCCAGCATTTT. Translating gives CASSRARRSGDQPQHF.

This chain connects TRBV6-5 to TRBJ1-1, with D unclear. With 8 bases removed from V and 1 base from J, the gap between germline ends came to 5 bases. Germline CDR1 reads MNHEY; CDR2 reads SVGAGI. The CDR3 spans 11 residues. The CDR3 coding sequence is TGTGCCAGCCTCAAGAACACTGAAGCTTTCTTT. Protein product: CASLKNTEAFF.

The chain uses TRBV3-1 (or the pseudogene TRBV3-2) and TRBJ1-2; 7 bases are a match to TRBD1. The V gene end was trimmed by 4 bases and the J gene end by 7 bases; junction bases not matched to a gene: 9. Germline CDR1 reads LGHDT; CDR2 reads YNNKEL (reference sequence). The CDR3 spans 14 residues. CDR3 DNA sequence: TGTGCCAGCAGCCCAGACAGGGCAAGAGGTGGCTACACCTTC. Its protein is CASSPDRARGGYTF.